A selection of T cell receptor beta chains follows, all from one sample in a study of T cell responses to AZD1222 COVID-19 vaccine. Sequencing was performed with immunoSEQ multiplex PCR; in TCRdb, only in-frame clones are kept and a portion is missing. The sample contains 130,000 or so clones, around nine tenths of which appear only once. Material: peripheral blood, obtained on day 0 of AZD1222 vaccination. The receptors originated from an adult in good health. CDR3s include the opening cysteine and the closing phenylalanine or tryptophan. Fields, in order: D gene, V gene, clone size, J gene, CDR3 protein, CDR3 DNA. The D gene is left open where the match is weak. The size entry is marked missing in some rows and otherwise reads once, few, many or a size class.

.	TRBV2	once	TRBJ1-4	CASSANNRGEKLFF	TGTGCCAGCAGTGCCAACAACCGGGGGGAAAAACTGTTTTTT
.	TRBV2	.	TRBJ1-1	CASTLDTEAFF	TGTGCCAGCACGTTGGACACTGAAGCTTTCTTT
TRBD1	TRBV5-1	.	TRBJ2-5	CASSLHDRDQETQYF	TGCGCCAGCAGCTTGCACGACAGGGACCAAGAGACCCAGTACTTC
.	TRBV7-2	.	TRBJ1-4	CASSLSGARRNEKLFF	TGTGCCAGCAGCTTATCCGGGGCGAGGCGAAATGAAAAACTGTTTTTT
.	TRBV7-8	.	TRBJ1-4	CASSLDRAEKLFF	TGTGCCAGCAGCTTAGACAGGGCTGAAAAACTGTTTTTT
TRBD1	TRBV7-8	.	TRBJ1-1	CASSYTTGGTEAFF	TGTGCCAGCAGCTATACAACAGGGGGGACTGAAGCTTTCTTT
TRBD2	TRBV2	.	TRBJ2-3	CASGASGSGTDTQYF	TGTGCCTCCGGAGCTAGCGGGAGTGGAACAGATACGCAGTATTTT
.	TRBV6-6	.	TRBJ1-3	CASSTTALKNTIYF	TGTGCCAGCAGCACGACAGCCCTAAAGAACACCATATATTTT
.	TRBV4-1	.	TRBJ1-5	CASSQKFGALNQPQHF	TGCGCCAGCAGCCAAAAATTTGGGGCTCTCAATCAGCCCCAGCATTTT
TRBD1	TRBV18	.	TRBJ2-2	CASSPLSTGSSTGELFF	TGTGCCAGCTCACCACTATCGACAGGGTCATCTACCGGGGAGCTGTTTTTT
.	TRBV5-6	.	TRBJ1-1	CASSLTRDTEAFF	TGTGCCAGCAGCTTGACCCGGGACACTGAAGCTTTCTTT
.	TRBV15	once	TRBJ1-2	CATSRDLAGPNYGYTF	TGTGCCACCAGCAGAGATCTGGCAGGGCCTAACTATGGCTACACCTTC
.	TRBV4-1	once	TRBJ1-5	CASSQVPGGPNQPQHF	TGCGCCAGCAGCCAAGTCCCCGGGGGGCCGAATCAGCCCCAGCATTTT
.	TRBV19	.	TRBJ1-1	CASSIWNTEAFF	TGTGCCAGTAGTATCTGGAACACTGAAGCTTTCTTT
TRBD1	TRBV5-4	.	TRBJ2-2	CASSPNTQGRIGELFF	TGTGCCAGCAGCCCGAACACACAGGGGCGAATCGGGGAGCTGTTTTTT
TRBD1	TRBV6-5	.	TRBJ1-1	CASSPGQLNTEAFF	TGTGCCAGCAGCCCGGGACAGTTGAACACTGAAGCTTTCTTT
.	TRBV6-1	.	TRBJ1-1	CASSESESSEAFF	TGTGCCAGCAGTGAATCCGAGTCTAGTGAAGCTTTCTTT
TRBD1	TRBV30	.	TRBJ1-4	CAWSVGSTGHREKLFF	TGTGCCTGGAGTGTAGGGTCGACAGGGCATCGTGAAAAACTGTTTTTT
.	TRBV6-5	.	TRBJ2-5	CASSSGKGETQYF	TGTGCCAGCAGTTCAGGGAAGGGAGAGACCCAGTACTTC
.	TRBV5-1	.	TRBJ1-5	CASSLGPNQPQHF	TGCGCCAGCAGCTTGGGTCCCAATCAGCCCCAGCATTTT
.	TRBV11-3	.	TRBJ1-4	CASSSQAGATNEKLFF	TGTGCCAGCAGCTCCCAGGCAGGAGCAACTAATGAAAAACTGTTTTTT
.	TRBV27	.	TRBJ1-1	CASNPQAGEGTEAFF	TGTGCCAGCAACCCCCAGGCAGGGGAGGGCACTGAAGCTTTCTTT
.	TRBV7-9	.	TRBJ2-5	CASSSQGWQETQYF	TGTGCCAGCAGCTCTCAGGGGTGGCAAGAGACCCAGTACTTC
.	TRBV24-1	.	TRBJ2-3	CATSDHGTANDPDTQYF	TGTGCCACCAGTGACCATGGGACGGCGAACGACCCAGATACGCAGTATTTT
TRBD1	TRBV6-6	.	TRBJ2-1	CASRRDRGSYNEQFF	TGTGCCAGCCGTAGGGACAGGGGGTCCTACAATGAGCAGTTCTTC
.	TRBV30	once	TRBJ2-3	CAWSWGGATDTQYF	TGTGCCTGGAGCTGGGGGGGGGCCACAGATACGCAGTATTTT
TRBD1	TRBV6-1	.	TRBJ1-2	CASSEGRGQGYGYTF	TGTGCCAGCAGTGAAGGGAGGGGGCAGGGCTATGGCTACACCTTC
.	TRBV7-8	.	TRBJ2-3	CASSLAAVGDTQYF	TGTGCCAGCAGCTTAGCGGCGGTGGGGGATACGCAGTATTTT
TRBD1	TRBV6-6	.	TRBJ1-5	CASRRDSHSNQPQHF	TGTGCCAGCAGGCGGGACAGCCATAGCAATCAGCCCCAGCATTTT
TRBD1	TRBV5-1	.	TRBJ1-5	CASSWGQGGNQPQHF	TGCGCCAGCAGCTGGGGACAGGGCGGCAATCAGCCCCAGCATTTT
TRBD2	TRBV6-5	.	TRBJ2-1	CASSVRGDSYNEQFF	TGTGCCAGCAGCGTACGGGGGGACTCCTACAATGAGCAGTTCTTC
.	TRBV5-4	.	TRBJ2-3	CASTHRTRGSTDTQYF	TGTGCCAGCACGCATAGGACTCGCGGGAGCACAGATACGCAGTATTTT
.	TRBV2	.	TRBJ1-4	CASKGGVGNEKLFF	TGTGCCAGCAAAGGCGGGGTAGGAAATGAAAAACTGTTTTTT
.	TRBV7-9	.	TRBJ1-1	CASTPLRGDTEAFF	TGTGCCAGCACCCCCTTAAGGGGAGACACTGAAGCTTTCTTT
.	TRBV15	once	TRBJ2-2	CATSRDTQAPGELFF	TGTGCCACCAGCAGAGATACACAGGCCCCCGGGGAGCTGTTTTTT
.	TRBV7-2	.	TRBJ1-4	CASSWGGDGKLFF	TGTGCCAGCAGCTGGGGGGGAGATGGAAAACTGTTTTTT
TRBD2	TRBV7-9	.	TRBJ2-7	CASTIRGDSSYEQYF	TGTGCCAGCACCATCCGGGGGGATTCCTCCTACGAGCAGTACTTC
.	TRBV5-5	.	TRBJ1-6	CASSLATDNSPLHF	TGTGCCAGCAGCTTGGCGACAGATAATTCACCCCTCCACTTT
.	TRBV4-1	.	TRBJ1-6	CASSQDLNTRYNSPLHF	TGCGCCAGCAGCCAAGATCTAAACACCCGGTATAATTCACCCCTCCACTTT
.	TRBV10-3	.	TRBJ2-1	CAISESPGQGPPGSSYNEQFF	TGTGCCATCAGTGAGTCCCCCGGGCAGGGCCCCCCGGGGAGCTCCTACAATGAGCAGTTCTTC
TRBD1	TRBV5-1	.	TRBJ2-2	CASSPGQGAFALSGELFF	TGCGCCAGCAGCCCAGGACAGGGGGCATTTGCTCTTTCCGGGGAGCTGTTTTTT
.	TRBV11-3	.	TRBJ1-2	CASSFASHPGGYTF	TGTGCCAGCAGCTTTGCGAGCCACCCTGGGGGCTACACCTTC